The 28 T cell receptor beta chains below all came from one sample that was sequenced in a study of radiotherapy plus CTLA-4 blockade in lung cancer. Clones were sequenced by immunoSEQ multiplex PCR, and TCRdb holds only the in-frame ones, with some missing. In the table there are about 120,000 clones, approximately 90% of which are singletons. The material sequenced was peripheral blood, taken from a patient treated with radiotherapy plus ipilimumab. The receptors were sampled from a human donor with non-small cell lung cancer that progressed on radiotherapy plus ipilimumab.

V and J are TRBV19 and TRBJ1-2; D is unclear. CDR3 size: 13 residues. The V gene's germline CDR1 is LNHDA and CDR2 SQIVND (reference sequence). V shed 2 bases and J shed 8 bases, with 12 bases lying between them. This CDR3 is CASSITARWGYTF. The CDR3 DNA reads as TGTGCCAGTAGTATAACGGCCCGGTGGGGCTACACCTTC.

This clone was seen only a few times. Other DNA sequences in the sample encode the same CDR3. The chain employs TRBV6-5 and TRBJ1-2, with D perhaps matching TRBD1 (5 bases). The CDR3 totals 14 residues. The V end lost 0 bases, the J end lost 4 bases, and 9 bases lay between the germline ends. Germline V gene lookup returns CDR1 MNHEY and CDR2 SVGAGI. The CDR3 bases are TGTGCCAGCAGTTACTCGGGTGGGGGCTATGGCTACACCTTC. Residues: CASSYSGGGYGYTF.

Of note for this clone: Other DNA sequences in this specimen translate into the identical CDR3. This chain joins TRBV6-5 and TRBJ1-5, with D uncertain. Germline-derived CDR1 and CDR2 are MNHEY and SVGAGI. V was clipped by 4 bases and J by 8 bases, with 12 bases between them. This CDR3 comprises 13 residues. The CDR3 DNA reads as TGTGCCAGCAGTTCATCTGTGCAGGAGCCCCAGCATTTT. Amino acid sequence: CASSSSVQEPQHF.

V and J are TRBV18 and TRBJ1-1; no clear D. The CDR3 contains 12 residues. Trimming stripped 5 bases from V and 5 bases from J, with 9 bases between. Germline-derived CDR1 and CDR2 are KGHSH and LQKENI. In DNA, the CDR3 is TGTGCCAGCTCAACTTCCGGGACTGAAGCTTTCTTT. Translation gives CASSTSGTEAFF.

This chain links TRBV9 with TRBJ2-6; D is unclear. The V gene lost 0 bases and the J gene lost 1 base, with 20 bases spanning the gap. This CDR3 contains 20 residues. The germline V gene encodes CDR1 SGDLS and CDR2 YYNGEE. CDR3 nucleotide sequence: TGTGCCAGCAGCGTAGACGGAAGGAGTACTCTAGGGTCTGGGGCCAACGTCCTGACTTTC. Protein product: CASSVDGRSTLGSGANVLTF.

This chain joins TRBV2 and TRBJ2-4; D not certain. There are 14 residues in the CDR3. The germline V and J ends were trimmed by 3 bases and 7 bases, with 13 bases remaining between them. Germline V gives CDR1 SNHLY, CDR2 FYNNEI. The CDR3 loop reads CASSDSGRKNIQYF. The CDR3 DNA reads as TGTGCCAGCAGTGATTCGGGCCGTAAGAACATTCAGTACTTC. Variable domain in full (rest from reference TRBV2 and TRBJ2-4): EPEVTQTPSHQVTQMGQEVILRCVPISNHLYFYWYRQILGQKVEFLVSFYNNEISEKSEIFDDQFSVERPDGSNFTLKIRSTKLEDSAMYFCASSDSGRKNIQYFGAGTRLSVL.

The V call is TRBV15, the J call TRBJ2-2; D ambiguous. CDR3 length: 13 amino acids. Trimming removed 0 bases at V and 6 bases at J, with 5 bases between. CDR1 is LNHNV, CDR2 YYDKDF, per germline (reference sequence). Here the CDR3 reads CATSRDMAGELFF. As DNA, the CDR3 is TGTGCCACCAGCAGAGATATGGCCGGGGAGCTGTTTTTT.

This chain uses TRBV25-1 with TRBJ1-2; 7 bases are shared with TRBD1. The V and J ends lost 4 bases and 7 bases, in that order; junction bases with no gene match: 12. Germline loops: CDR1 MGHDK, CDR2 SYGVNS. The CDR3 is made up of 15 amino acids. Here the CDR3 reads CASSALLGQAPGYTF. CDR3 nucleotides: TGTGCCAGCAGTGCATTACTCGGACAGGCCCCTGGCTACACCTTC.

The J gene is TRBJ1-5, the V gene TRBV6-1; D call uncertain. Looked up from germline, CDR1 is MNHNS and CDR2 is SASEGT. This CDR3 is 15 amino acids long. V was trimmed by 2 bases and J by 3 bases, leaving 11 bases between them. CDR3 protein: CASSERQAFNQPQHF. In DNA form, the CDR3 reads TGTGCCAGCAGTGAACGGCAGGCTTTCAATCAGCCCCAGCATTTT.

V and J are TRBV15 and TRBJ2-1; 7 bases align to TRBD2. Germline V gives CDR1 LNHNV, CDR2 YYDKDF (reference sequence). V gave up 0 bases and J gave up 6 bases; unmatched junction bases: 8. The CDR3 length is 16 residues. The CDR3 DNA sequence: TGTGCCACCAGCAGAGATCTCGCGGGAGTTGGCAATGAGCAGTTCTTC. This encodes CATSRDLAGVGNEQFF.

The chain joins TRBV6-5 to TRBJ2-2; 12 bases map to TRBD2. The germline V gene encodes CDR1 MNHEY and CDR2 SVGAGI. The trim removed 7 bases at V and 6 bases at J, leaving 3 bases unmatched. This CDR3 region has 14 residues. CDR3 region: CASIRLAGAGELFF. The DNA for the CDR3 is TGTGCCAGCATCAGACTAGCGGGGGCCGGGGAGCTGTTTTTT.

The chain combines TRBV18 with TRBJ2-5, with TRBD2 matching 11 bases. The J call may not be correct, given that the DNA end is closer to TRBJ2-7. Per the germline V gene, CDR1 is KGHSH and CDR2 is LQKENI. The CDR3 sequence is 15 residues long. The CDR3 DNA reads TGTGCCAGCTCCCCCGGGACTAGCGGATATTACGAGCAGTACTTC. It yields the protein CASSPGTSGYYEQYF.

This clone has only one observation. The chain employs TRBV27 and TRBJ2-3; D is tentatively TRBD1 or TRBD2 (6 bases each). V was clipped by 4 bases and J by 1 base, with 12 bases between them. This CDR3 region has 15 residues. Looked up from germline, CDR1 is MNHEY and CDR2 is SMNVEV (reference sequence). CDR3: CASSYSGARTDTQYF. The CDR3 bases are TGTGCCAGCAGTTACTCGGGGGCCCGCACAGATACGCAGTATTTT.

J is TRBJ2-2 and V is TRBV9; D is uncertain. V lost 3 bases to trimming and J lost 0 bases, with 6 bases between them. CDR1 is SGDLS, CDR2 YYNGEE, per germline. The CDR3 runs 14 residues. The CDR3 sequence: CASSGASNTGELFF. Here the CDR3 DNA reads TGTGCCAGCAGCGGGGCTTCGAACACCGGGGAGCTGTTTTTT.

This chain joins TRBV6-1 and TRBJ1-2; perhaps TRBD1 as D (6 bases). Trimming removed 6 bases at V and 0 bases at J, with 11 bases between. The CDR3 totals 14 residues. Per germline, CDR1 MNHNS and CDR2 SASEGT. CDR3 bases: TGTGCCAGCAGCCGGACAGCAGCTAACTATGGCTACACCTTC. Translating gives CASSRTAANYGYTF.

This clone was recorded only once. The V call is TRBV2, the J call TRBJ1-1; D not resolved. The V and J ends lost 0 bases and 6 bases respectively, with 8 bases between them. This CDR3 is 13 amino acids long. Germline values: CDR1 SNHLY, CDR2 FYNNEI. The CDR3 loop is CASSEAHVSEAFF. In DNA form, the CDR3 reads TGTGCCAGCAGTGAAGCGCACGTCTCTGAAGCTTTCTTT. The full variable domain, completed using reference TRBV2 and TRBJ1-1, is EPEVTQTPSHQVTQMGQEVILRCVPISNHLYFYWYRQILGQKVEFLVSFYNNEISEKSEIFDDQFSVERPDGSNFTLKIRSTKLEDSAMYFCASSEAHVSEAFFGQGTRLTVV.

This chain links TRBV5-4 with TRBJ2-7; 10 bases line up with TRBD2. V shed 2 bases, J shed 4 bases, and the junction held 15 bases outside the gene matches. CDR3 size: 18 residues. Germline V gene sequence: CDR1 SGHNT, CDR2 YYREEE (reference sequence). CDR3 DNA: TGTGCCAGCAGCTTCGGCGGTTTTAGCGGGGGGAAAAGTTACGAGCAGTACTTC. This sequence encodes CASSFGGFSGGKSYEQYF.

CDR3 DNA sequence: TGTGCCAGCAGCTTAGTAGGGGATCTCGAAGAGCAGTACTTC. Translation gives CASSLVGDLEEQYF. The chain employs TRBV11-2 and TRBJ2-7, with D possibly matching TRBD1 (5 bases). CDR3 length: 14 residues. V was cut by 1 base and J by 7 bases, with 14 bases left in between. The germline V gene encodes CDR1 SGHAT and CDR2 FQNNGV. The full variable domain, with the rest looked up from reference TRBV11-2 and TRBJ2-7, is EAGVAQSPRYKIIEKRQSVAFWCNPISGHATLYWYQQILGQGPKLLIQFQNNGVVDDSQLPKDRFSAERLKGVDSTLKIQPAKLEDSAVYLCASSLVGDLEEQYFGPGTRLTVT.

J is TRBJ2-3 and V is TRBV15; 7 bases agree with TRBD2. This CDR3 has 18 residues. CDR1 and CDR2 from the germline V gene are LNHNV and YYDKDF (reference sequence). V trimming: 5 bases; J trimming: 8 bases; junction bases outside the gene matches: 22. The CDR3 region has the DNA TGTGCCACCAGCGTCCCAGGGAGAGGGATCGCGGGAGAGGGTACGCAGTATTTT. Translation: CATSVPGRGIAGEGTQYF.

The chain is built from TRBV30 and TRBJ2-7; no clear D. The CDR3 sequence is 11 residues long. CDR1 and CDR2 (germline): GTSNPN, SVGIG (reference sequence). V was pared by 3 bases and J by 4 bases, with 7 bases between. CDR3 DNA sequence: TGTGCCTGGAGGGTGGGTTACGAGCAGTACTTC. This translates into CAWRVGYEQYF.

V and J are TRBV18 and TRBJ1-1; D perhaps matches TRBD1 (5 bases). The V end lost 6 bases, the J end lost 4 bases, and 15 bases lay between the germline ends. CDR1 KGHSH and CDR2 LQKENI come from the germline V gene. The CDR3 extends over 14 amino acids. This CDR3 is CASSTTGGGTEAFF. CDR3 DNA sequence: TGTGCCAGCTCCACCACCGGGGGTGGCACTGAAGCTTTCTTT. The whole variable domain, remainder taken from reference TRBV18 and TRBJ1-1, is NAGVMQNPRHLVRRRGQEARLRCSPMKGHSHVYWYRQLPEEGLKFMVYLQKENIIDESGMPKERFSAEFPKEGPSILRIQQVVRGDSAAYFCASSTTGGGTEAFFGQGTRLTVV.

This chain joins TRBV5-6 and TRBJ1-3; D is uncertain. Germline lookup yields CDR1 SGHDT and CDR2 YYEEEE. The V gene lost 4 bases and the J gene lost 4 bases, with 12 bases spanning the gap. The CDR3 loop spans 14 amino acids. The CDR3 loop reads CASSGLSAGNTIYF. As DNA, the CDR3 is TGTGCCAGCAGCGGTCTATCTGCGGGAAACACCATATATTTT.

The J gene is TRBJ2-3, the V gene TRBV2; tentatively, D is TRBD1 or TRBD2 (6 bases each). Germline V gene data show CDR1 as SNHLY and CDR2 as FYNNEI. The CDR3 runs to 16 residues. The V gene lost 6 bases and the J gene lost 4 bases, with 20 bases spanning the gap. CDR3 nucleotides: TGTGCCAGCAGCCGGGGGCTCGCCCGTGGGGCAGATACGCAGTATTTT. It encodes CASSRGLARGADTQYF.

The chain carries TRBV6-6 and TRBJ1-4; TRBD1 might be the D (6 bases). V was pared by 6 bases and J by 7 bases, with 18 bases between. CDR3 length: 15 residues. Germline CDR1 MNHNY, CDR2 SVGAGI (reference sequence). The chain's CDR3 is CASSRDTGLSEKLFF. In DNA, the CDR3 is TGTGCCAGCAGCCGGGACACCGGGTTGAGTGAAAAACTGTTTTTT.

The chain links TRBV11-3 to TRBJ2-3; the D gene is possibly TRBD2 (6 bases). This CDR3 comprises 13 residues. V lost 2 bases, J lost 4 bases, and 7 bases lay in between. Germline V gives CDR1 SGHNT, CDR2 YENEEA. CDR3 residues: CASSLRGADTQYF. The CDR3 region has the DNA TGTGCCAGCAGCTTACGCGGGGCAGATACGCAGTATTTT.

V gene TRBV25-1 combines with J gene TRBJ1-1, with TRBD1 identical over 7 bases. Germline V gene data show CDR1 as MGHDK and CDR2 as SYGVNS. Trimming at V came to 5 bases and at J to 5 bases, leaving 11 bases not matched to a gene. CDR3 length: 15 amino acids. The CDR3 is CASSPQGVLGTEAFF. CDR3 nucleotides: TGTGCCAGCAGTCCGCAGGGGGTTTTGGGGACTGAAGCTTTCTTT.

The CDR3 is CSVELAGVRQFF. In DNA form, the CDR3 reads TGCAGCGTTGAGCTAGCGGGAGTACGGCAGTTCTTC. The rearrangement uses TRBV29-1 and TRBJ2-1; 10 bases align to TRBD2. V was clipped by 3 bases and J by 12 bases; unmatched bases: 5. CDR1 and CDR2 (germline): SQVTM, ANQGSEA. The CDR3 contains 12 residues.

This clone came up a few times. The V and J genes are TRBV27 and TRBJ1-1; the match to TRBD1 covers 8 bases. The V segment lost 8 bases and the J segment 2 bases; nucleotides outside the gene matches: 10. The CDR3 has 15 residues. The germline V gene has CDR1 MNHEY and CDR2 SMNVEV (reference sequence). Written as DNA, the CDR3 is TGTGCCAGCCGTCTGACCGGACAGGGCAACACTGAAGCTTTCTTT. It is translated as CASRLTGQGNTEAFF.